Shown below are 14 T cell receptor beta chains from a single sample sequenced in a study of CD8+ T cells in alopecia areata. RNA was isolated and reverse transcribed to cDNA, the sequencing template. Method: immunoSEQ multiplex PCR; TCRdb's copy keeps in-frame clones and lacks some. The sample consists of some 130,000 clones, about 60% of them appearing once. Here the sequenced sample was CD4+ T cells sorted from blood, taken at week 0. Receptor source: a human donor with alopecia areata.

V gene TRBV19 combines with J gene TRBJ1-1; D gene ambiguous. The CDR3 runs 12 residues. Germline-derived CDR1 and CDR2 are LNHDA and SQIVND (reference sequence). Trimming removed 3 bases from V and 10 bases from J, with 12 bases in between. The CDR3 region has the DNA TGTGCCAGTAGTATGCCACCCCGAGGAGCTTTCTTT. It specifies CASSMPPRGAFF.

The table lists this clone with a count of one. V gene TRBV5-6 combines with J gene TRBJ2-7, with 11 bases identical to TRBD1. V was clipped by 2 bases and J by 6 bases; unmatched bases: 4. This CDR3 spans 14 amino acids. Germline V gives CDR1 SGHDT, CDR2 YYEEEE. CDR3 bases: TGTGCCAGCAGCTTCGGACAGGGGGCTGTCGAGCAGTACTTC. This encodes CASSFGQGAVEQYF.

This clone was found a few times. The chain couples TRBV5-6 to TRBJ2-5; D is undetermined. The V gene lost 5 bases and the J gene lost 5 bases, with 13 bases spanning the gap. Germline CDR1 reads SGHDT; CDR2 reads YYEEEE. This CDR3 spans 13 amino acids. The CDR3 region is CASSPIMAETQYF. The DNA of the CDR3 is TGTGCCAGCAGTCCCATTATGGCGGAGACCCAGTACTTC.

This chain links TRBV5-6 with TRBJ2-7; D is uncertain. This CDR3 has 11 amino acids. V dropped 7 bases and J dropped 2 bases, with 7 bases sitting between them. CDR1 SGHDT and CDR2 YYEEEE come from the germline V gene. CDR3 residues: CASGNTYEQYF. CDR3 DNA sequence: TGTGCCAGCGGCAACACCTACGAGCAGTACTTC.

This clone came up once. J is TRBJ2-1 and V is TRBV4-3; D is perhaps TRBD2 (5 bases). Germline lookup yields CDR1 LGHNA and CDR2 YSLEER. V was cut by 7 bases and J by 4 bases, with 20 bases left in between. The CDR3 is made up of 16 amino acids. DNA for the CDR3: TGCGCCAGCACTACGGCCGGCCGGGGTTCGTACAATGAGCAGTTCTTC. It yields the protein CASTTAGRGSYNEQFF.

The chain couples TRBV9 to TRBJ2-3; no reliable D call. This CDR3 has 13 residues. Germline assignment: CDR1 SGDLS and CDR2 YYNGEE. Trimming left V 1 base short and J 6 bases short, with 9 bases between. CDR3 coding DNA: TGTGCCAGCAGCGTACCTGGGGTGGATACGCAGTATTTT. Protein product: CASSVPGVDTQYF.

V and J are TRBV7-8 and TRBJ2-7; no clear D. CDR1 and CDR2 from the germline V gene are SGHVS and FQNEAQ. CDR3 length: 16 residues. Trimming removed 5 bases at V and 0 bases at J, with 17 bases between. CDR3 DNA: TGTGCCAGCAGCCCCTTGGTCGGAGTTTTCTCCTACGAGCAGTACTTC. Protein: CASSPLVGVFSYEQYF.

This clone was counted only a few times. The V and J genes are TRBV2 and TRBJ2-1; 14 positions match TRBD2. The germline CDR1 and CDR2 sequences are SNHLY and FYNNEI. Trimming cost V 6 bases and J 5 bases; bases outside gene matches: 3. This CDR3 is built from 15 residues. CDR3: CASRATSGGDNEQFF. In nucleotides, the CDR3 is TGTGCCAGCAGGGCGACTAGCGGGGGGGACAATGAGCAGTTCTTC.

The chain employs TRBV4-3 and TRBJ1-2; D is undetermined. The CDR3 has 16 amino acids. Germline CDR1 reads LGHNA; CDR2 reads YSLEER. V lost 5 bases, J lost 4 bases, and 20 bases lay in between. The CDR3 DNA reads as TGCGCCAGCAGCTGGGATCTGGGTTCAGGTTTCTATGGCTACACCTTC. Translation gives CASSWDLGSGFYGYTF.

The chain is built from TRBV10-3 and TRBJ1-5; D possibly corresponds to TRBD1 (5 bases). Germline V CDR1 and CDR2: ENHRY, SYGVKD. V lost 8 bases and J lost 4, with 12 bases in between. This CDR3 is built from 13 residues. Here the CDR3 DNA reads TGTGCCATCGCACCGGGGGGTAATCAGCCCCAGCATTTT. Translation: CAIAPGGNQPQHF.

The gene calls are TRBV7-2 and TRBJ1-1; possibly TRBD1 for D (5 bases). Germline CDR1 SGHTA, CDR2 FQGNSA. V lost 6 bases and J 0 bases, leaving 11 bases between the germline ends. The CDR3 is 14 amino acids. CDR3 sequence reads: CASSSRAMNTEAFF. The CDR3, as DNA: TGTGCCAGCAGTAGCAGGGCCATGAACACTGAAGCTTTCTTT.

This clone was observed a few times. V usage is TRBV4-3 and J usage is TRBJ1-1; D is uncertain. V lost 4 bases and J lost 5, with 17 bases in between. The CDR3 totals 15 residues. Germline V gene data show CDR1 as LGHNA and CDR2 as YSLEER. CDR3 loop: CASSPFTSETTEAFF. DNA for the CDR3: TGCGCCAGCAGCCCCTTCACGTCCGAAACGACTGAAGCTTTCTTT.

This clone was seen only a few times. V and J are TRBV6-5 and TRBJ1-1; D unresolved. Looked up from germline, CDR1 is MNHEY and CDR2 is SVGAGI. The CDR3 is 13 amino acids. The V and J ends lost 7 bases and 3 bases respectively, with 12 bases between them. The CDR3 region has the DNA TGTGCCAGCACTTGGGGTGTGGACACTGAAGCTTTCTTT. Residues: CASTWGVDTEAFF.

The chain couples TRBV6-5 to TRBJ1-2; D unclear. Germline V CDR1 and CDR2: MNHEY, SVGAGI. The CDR3 totals 14 residues. The germline V and J ends were trimmed by 5 bases and 8 bases, with 18 bases remaining between them. The CDR3 spells CASSPTHYTGGYTF. CDR3 nucleotide sequence: TGTGCCAGCAGTCCCACCCATTATACGGGGGGCTACACCTTC.